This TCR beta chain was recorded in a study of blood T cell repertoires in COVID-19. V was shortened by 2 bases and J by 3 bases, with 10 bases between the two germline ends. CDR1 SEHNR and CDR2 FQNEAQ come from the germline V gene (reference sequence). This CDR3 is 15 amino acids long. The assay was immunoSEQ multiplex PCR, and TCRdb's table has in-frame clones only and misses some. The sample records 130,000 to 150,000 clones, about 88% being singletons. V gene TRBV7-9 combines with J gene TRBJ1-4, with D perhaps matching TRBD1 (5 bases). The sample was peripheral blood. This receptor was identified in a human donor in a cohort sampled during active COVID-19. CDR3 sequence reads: CASSLTSTANEKLFF. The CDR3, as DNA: TGTGCCAGCAGCTTAACGTCGACAGCTAATGAAAAACTGTTTTTT.